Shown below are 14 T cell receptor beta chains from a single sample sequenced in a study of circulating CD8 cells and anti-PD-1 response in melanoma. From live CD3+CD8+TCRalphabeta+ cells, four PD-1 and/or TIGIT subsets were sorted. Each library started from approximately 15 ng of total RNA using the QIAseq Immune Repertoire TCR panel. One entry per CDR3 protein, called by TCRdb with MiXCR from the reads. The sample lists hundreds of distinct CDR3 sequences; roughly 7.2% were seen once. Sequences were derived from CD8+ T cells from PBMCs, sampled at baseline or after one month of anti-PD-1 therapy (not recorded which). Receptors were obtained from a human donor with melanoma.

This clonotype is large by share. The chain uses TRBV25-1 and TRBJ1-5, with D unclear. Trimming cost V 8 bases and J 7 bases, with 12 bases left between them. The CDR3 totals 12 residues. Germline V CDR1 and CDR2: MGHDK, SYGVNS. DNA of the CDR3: TGTGCCAGCTCTGATGGGGTCCAGCCCCAGCATTTT. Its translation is CASSDGVQPQHF.

In nucleotides, the CDR3 is TGTGCCAGCAGTGGACAGGGAAGCTACGAGCAGTACTTC. This sequence encodes CASSGQGSYEQYF. The V call is TRBV27, the J call TRBJ2-7; 8 positions match TRBD1. Germline V gives CDR1 MNHEY, CDR2 SMNVEV (reference sequence). V lost 5 bases to trimming and J lost 3 bases; unmatched junction nucleotides: 3. The CDR3 totals 13 residues.

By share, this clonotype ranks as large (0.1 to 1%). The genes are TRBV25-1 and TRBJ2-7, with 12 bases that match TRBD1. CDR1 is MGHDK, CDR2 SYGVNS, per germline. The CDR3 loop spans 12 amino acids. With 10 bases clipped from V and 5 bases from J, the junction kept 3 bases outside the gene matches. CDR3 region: CATGTGGDEQYF. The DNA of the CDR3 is TGTGCCACCGGGACAGGGGGCGACGAGCAGTACTTC.

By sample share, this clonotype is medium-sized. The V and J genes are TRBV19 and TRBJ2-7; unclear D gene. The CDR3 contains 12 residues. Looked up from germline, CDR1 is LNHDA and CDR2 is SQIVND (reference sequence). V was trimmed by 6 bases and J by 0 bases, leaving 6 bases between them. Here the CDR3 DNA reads TGTGCCAGTAGCACGAACTCCTACGAGCAGTACTTC. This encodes CASSTNSYEQYF. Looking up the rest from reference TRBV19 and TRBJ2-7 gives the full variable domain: DGGITQSPKYLFRKEGQNVTLSCEQNLNHDAMYWYRQDPGQGLRLIYYSQIVNDFQKGDIAEGYSVSREKKESFPLTVTSAQKNPTAFYLCASSTNSYEQYFGPGTRLTVT.

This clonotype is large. CDR3 bases: TGTGCCAGCAGTTTACCCCCCGAGGCGGCTTTCTTT. It codes for CASSLPPEAAFF. The J gene is TRBJ1-1, the V gene TRBV12-3 or TRBV12-4; D gene ambiguous. The CDR3 totals 12 residues. Trimming removed 2 bases at V and 11 bases at J, with 12 bases between.

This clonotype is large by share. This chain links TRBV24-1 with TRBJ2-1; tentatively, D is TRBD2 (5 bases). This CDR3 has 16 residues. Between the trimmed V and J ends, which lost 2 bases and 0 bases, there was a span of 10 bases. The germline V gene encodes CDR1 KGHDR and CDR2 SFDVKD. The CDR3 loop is CATSDSLGSSYNEQFF. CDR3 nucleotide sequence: TGTGCCACCAGTGATTCTTTGGGGAGCTCCTACAATGAGCAGTTCTTC.

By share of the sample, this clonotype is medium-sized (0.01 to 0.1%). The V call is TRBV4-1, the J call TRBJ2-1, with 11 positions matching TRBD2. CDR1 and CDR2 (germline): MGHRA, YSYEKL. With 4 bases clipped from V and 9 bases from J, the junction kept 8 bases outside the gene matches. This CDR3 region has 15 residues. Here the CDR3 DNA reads TGCGCCAGCAGCCCCATAGCGGGGGGGCCTGGTGAGCAGTTCTTC. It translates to CASSPIAGGPGEQFF.

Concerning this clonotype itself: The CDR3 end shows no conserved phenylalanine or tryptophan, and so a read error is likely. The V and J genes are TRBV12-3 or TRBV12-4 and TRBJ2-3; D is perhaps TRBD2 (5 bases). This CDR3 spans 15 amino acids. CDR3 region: CASNHPASSTNTQYL. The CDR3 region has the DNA TGTGCCAGCAACCACCCCGCCTCTAGCACAAATACGCAGTATCTT.

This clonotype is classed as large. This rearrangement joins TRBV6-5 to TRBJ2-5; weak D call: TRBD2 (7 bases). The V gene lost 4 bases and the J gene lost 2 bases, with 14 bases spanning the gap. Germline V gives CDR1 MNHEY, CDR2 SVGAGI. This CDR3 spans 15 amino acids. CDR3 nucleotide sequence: TGTGCCAGCAGTTCAGCGGCGGGGGCTCAAGAGACCCAGTACTTC. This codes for CASSSAAGAQETQYF.

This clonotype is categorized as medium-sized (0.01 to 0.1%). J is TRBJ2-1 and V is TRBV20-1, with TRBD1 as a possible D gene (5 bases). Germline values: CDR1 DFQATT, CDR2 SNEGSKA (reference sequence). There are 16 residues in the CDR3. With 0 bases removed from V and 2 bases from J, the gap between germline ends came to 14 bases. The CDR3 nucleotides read TGCAGTGCTAGAGACCTCCAGGGTGATGCCTACAATGAGCAGTTCTTC. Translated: CSARDLQGDAYNEQFF.

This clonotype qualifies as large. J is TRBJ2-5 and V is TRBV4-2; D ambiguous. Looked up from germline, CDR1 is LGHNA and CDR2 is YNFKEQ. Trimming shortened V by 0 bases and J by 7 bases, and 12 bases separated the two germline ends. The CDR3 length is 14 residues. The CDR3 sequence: CASSQDETQWTQYF. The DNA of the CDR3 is TGTGCCAGCAGCCAAGATGAGACGCAGTGGACCCAGTACTTC.

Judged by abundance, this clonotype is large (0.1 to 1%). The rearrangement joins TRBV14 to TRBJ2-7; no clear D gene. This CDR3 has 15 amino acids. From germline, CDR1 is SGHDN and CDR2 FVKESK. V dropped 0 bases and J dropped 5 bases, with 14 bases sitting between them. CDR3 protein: CASSQDVSRLHEQYF. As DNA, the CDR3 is TGTGCCAGCAGCCAAGATGTCAGTCGGTTGCACGAGCAGTACTTC.

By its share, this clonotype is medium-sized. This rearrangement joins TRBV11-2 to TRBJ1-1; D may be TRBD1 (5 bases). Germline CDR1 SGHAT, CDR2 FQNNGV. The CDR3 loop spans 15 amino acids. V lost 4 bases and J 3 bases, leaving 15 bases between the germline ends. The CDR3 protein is CASSSNLGGDTEAFF. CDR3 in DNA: TGTGCCAGCAGCTCCAACTTGGGGGGGGACACTGAAGCTTTCTTT.

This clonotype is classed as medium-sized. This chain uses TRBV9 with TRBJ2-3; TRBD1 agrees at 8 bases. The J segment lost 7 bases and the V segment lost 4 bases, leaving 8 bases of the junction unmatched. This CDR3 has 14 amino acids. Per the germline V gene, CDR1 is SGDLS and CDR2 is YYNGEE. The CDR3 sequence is CASSPTRGLNTQYF. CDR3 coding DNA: TGTGCCAGCAGCCCTACCAGGGGGCTAAATACGCAGTATTTT.